This T cell receptor beta chain appears in the sequencing data of a study of spatial heterogeneity in lung cancer. Study information: Detection consistently yielded more beta chains than alpha chains. The study found that TCR transcript counts in tumor regions correlated strongly with a matched bulk RNA-seq T cell module score.

Turning to this clonotype: Its antigen remains unidentified.

General study findings and limits: Tumor mutation counts were tracked by expanded intratumoral alpha and beta TCR counts.

From the 5' RACE reads, TCRdb called clonotypes with MiXCR, one entry per CDR3 protein. Among 4,000 to 5,500 distinct CDR3 sequences listed, under 8.5% were seen once. This CDR3 region has 15 residues. After removal of 1 base from V and 3 bases from J, the junction contained 5 bases not matched to a gene. Germline CDR1 is MGHRA and CDR2 is YSYEKL. As to time point: sample taken at primary tumor resection. Unsorted samples of tumor, nontumor lung or frozen PBMC had their whole RNA sequenced. The clonotype originates from a female donor with early-stage non-small cell lung cancer. The source was lung tumor tissue, collected at surgery. The chain combines TRBV4-1 with TRBJ2-7; 8 positions match TRBD1. CDR3 nucleotide sequence: TGCGCCAGCAGCCAAGGAAGCGGACAGGGCTACGAGCAGTACTTC. It translates to CASSQGSGQGYEQYF.